This section outlines one TCR beta chain sequence together with its context. The V segment lost 4 bases and the J segment 2 bases; nucleotides outside the gene matches: 3. Germline loops: CDR1 SEHNR, CDR2 FQNEAQ (reference sequence). The length of the CDR3 is 14 residues. Generated by immunoSEQ multiplex PCR, the TCRdb table keeps only in-frame clones and is missing some. Of some 32,000 clones listed, more than 70% were seen once; the top ten hold around 18%. The record originates from a study of sequential checkpoint blockade in melanoma. The overall study: Randomization was 1:1 between first-line nivolumab→ipilimumab and ipilimumab→nivolumab.

Treatment indicated: randomized to nivolumab then ipilimumab (arm A) or the reverse (arm B). This sequence joins TRBV7-9 and TRBJ1-2, with 8 bases identical to TRBD1. The TCR originated in a human donor with melanoma. Sequencing was performed on CD8+ T cells sorted from blood (inferred from file names), taken from a patient given nivolumab and ipilimumab in sequence. CDR3 protein: CASSWGQVNYGYTF. CDR3 nucleotide sequence: TGTGCCAGCAGCTGGGGACAGGTCAACTATGGCTACACCTTC.